Each of the 5 T cell receptor beta chains below was sequenced from the same sample in a study of graft-versus-host responses after intestinal transplantation listed by TCRdb under 2021. These receptors have no identified antigens. The time point label on this specimen signifies: cells obtained before transplantation from donor or recipient. The receptor library was made with the immunoSEQ multiplex PCR assay. In its TCRdb copy, this immuneACCESS table keeps in-frame sequences only and misses some clones. Where compared with another copy, unresolved V genes explain less than half of these, and the others have no known cause. The sample records tens of thousands of clones, 93% of which are singletons. The ten largest clonotypes hold roughly 2% of the sample. Sequenced here: unstimulated CD8+ T cells sorted from spleen or lymph node cells, sampled before intestinal transplant. Receptor source: a human donor who received an intestinal transplant.

The J gene is TRBJ2-3, the V gene TRBV7-8; D is ambiguous. Germline lookup yields CDR1 SGHVS and CDR2 FQNEAQ. V was cut by 5 bases and J by 5 bases, with 8 bases left in between. This CDR3 has 12 residues. CDR3 amino acids: CASSERGDTQYF. The CDR3 coding sequence is TGTGCCAGCAGCGAACGCGGAGATACGCAGTATTTT.

V usage is TRBV21-1 and J usage is TRBJ2-4; TRBD2 was called by the table and not checked on the DNA. TRBV21-1 is a known pseudogene. The CDR3 contains 18 residues. DNA for the CDR3: TGTGCCAGCAGCAAAGCCTTTCCTCGCTTAGTTGCCAAAAACATTCAGTACTTC. It translates to CASSKAFPRLVAKNIQYF.

Only a few counts were recorded for this clone. V is TRBV7-9 and J is TRBJ1-1; TRBD1 is a possible D gene (5 bases). The germline gives CDR1 SEHNR, CDR2 FQNEAQ (reference sequence). CDR3 length: 12 residues. The V and J ends lost 7 bases and 4 bases respectively, with 10 bases between them. The CDR3 DNA is TGTGCCAGCAACAAGGGGTCCACTGAAGCTTTCTTT. This translates into CASNKGSTEAFF. Complete variable domain (other parts from reference TRBV7-9 and TRBJ1-1): DTGVSQNPRHKITKRGQNVTFRCDPISEHNRLYWYRQTLGQGPEFLTYFQNEAQLEKSRLLSDRFSAERPKGSFSTLEIQRTEQGDSAMYLCASNKGSTEAFFGQGTRLTVV.

A single count supports this clone. The chain joins TRBV19 to TRBJ2-7, with TRBD1 matching over 10 bases. After removal of 6 bases from V and 5 bases from J, the junction contained 4 bases not matched to a gene. This CDR3 has 13 amino acids. Germline loops: CDR1 LNHDA, CDR2 SQIVND (reference sequence). The CDR3 DNA sequence: TGTGCCAGTAGCACGACAGGGGGCGACGAGCAGTACTTC. This codes for CASSTTGGDEQYF.

The rearrangement uses TRBV5-5 and TRBJ1-2; TRBD1 agrees at 7 bases. The V gene end was trimmed by 2 bases and the J gene end by 0 bases; junction bases not matched to a gene: 7. The germline gives CDR1 SGHKS, CDR2 YYEKEE (reference sequence). The CDR3 is 16 residues long. CDR3 region: CASSFGYRGANYGYTF. The DNA of the CDR3 is TGTGCCAGCAGCTTTGGCTACAGGGGAGCTAACTATGGCTACACCTTC.